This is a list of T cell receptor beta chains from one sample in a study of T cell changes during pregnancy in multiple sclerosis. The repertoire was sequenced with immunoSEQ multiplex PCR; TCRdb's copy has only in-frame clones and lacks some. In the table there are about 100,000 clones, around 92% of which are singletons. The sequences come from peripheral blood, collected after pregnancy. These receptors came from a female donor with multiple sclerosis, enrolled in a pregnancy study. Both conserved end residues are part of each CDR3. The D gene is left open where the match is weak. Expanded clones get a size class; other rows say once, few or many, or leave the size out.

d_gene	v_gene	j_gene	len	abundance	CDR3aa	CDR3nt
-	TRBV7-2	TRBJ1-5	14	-	CASSSPGPNQPQHF	TGTGCCAGCAGCTCCCCAGGGCCTAATCAGCCCCAGCATTTT
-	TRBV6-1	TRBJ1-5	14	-	CASSEDQGHQPQHF	TGTGCCAGCAGTGAAGACCAGGGCCATCAGCCCCAGCATTTT
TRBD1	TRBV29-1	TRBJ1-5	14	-	CSVGAGGSHQPQHF	TGCAGCGTTGGGGCAGGGGGCTCTCATCAGCCCCAGCATTTT
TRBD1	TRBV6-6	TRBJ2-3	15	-	CASSQRDRGRNTQYF	TGTGCCAGCAGTCAGAGGGACAGGGGGCGGAATACGCAGTATTTT
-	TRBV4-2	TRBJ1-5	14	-	CASSQGQGNQPQHF	TGTGCCAGCAGCCAAGGACAGGGCAATCAGCCCCAGCATTTT
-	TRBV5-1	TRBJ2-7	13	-	CASSIGHGYEQYF	TGCGCCAGCAGCATTGGACACGGCTACGAGCAGTACTTC
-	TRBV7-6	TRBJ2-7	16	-	CASSPHWTDNTYEQYF	TGTGCCAGCAGCCCCCATTGGACAGATAATACCTACGAGCAGTACTTC
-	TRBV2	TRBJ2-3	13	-	CASRLPSTDTQYF	TGTGCCAGCAGACTTCCTAGCACAGATACGCAGTATTTT
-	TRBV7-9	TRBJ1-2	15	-	CASNPTGQLGYGYTF	TGTGCCAGCAACCCCACCGGACAACTTGGCTATGGCTACACCTTC
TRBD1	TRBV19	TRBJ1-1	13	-	CASSSTGGTEAFF	TGTGCCAGTAGTTCCACAGGGGGCACTGAAGCTTTCTTT
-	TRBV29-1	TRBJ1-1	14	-	CSVGNSVGGTEAFF	TGCAGCGTCGGGAACTCCGTCGGAGGTACTGAAGCTTTCTTT
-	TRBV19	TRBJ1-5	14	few	CASSRDNDNQPQHF	TGTGCCAGTAGCCGGGACAATGACAATCAGCCCCAGCATTTT
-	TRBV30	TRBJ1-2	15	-	CAWSDKLEGGYGYTF	TGTGCCTGGAGTGACAAACTCGAAGGGGGCTATGGCTACACCTTC
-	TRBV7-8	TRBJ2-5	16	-	CASRRSTDTYQETQYF	TGTGCCAGTCGTAGATCGACAGACACGTACCAAGAGACCCAGTACTTC
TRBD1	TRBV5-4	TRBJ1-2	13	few	CASSSDRGYGYTF	TGTGCCAGCAGCTCGGACAGGGGGTATGGCTACACCTTC
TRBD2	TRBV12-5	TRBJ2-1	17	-	CASGLSSGLNSYNEQFF	TGTGCTAGTGGTCTAAGTAGCGGGTTGAACTCCTACAATGAGCAGTTCTTC